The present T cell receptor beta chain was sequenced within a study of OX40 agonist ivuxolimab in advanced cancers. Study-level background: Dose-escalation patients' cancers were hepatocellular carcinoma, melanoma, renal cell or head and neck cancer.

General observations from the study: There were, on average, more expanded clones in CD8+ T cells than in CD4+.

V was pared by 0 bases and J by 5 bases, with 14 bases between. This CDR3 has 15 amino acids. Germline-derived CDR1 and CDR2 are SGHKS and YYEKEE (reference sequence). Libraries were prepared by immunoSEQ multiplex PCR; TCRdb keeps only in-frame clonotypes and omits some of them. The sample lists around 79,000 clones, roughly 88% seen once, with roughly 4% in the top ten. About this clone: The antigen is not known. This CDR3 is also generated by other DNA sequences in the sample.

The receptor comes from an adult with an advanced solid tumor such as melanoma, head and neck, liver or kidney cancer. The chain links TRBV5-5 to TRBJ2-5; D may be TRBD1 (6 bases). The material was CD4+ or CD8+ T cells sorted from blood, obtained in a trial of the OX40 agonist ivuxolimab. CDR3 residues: CASSLAGTTLETQYF. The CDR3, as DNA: TGTGCCAGCAGCTTGGCCGGGACAACACTGGAGACCCAGTACTTC.